Below, 2 T cell receptor beta chains from the same sample are listed, as sequenced in a study of OX40 agonist ivuxolimab in advanced cancers. To prepare the library, the immunoSEQ multiplex PCR assay was applied. TCRdb stores this immuneACCESS table with in-frame sequences only. Part of the clones is absent; in the studies checked, under half of the shortfall reflects unresolved V genes, and no reason is known for the rest. The table for this sample lists some 70,000 clones; 65% to 90% of them were counted only once. The leading ten clones occupy 0.75% of the sample. The sample was CD4+ or CD8+ T cells sorted from blood, taken in a trial of the OX40 agonist ivuxolimab. These TCRs come from an adult with an advanced solid tumor such as melanoma, head and neck, liver or kidney cancer.

This chain uses TRBV6-6 with TRBJ2-1; TRBD2 agrees at 7 bases. The germline V gene encodes CDR1 MNHNY and CDR2 SVGAGI (reference sequence). Trimming removed 2 bases from V and 3 bases from J; junction bases left unmatched: 1. This CDR3 has 14 amino acids. This chain's CDR3 is CASSYRGVYNEQFF. The CDR3 DNA sequence: TGTGCCAGCAGTTACCGGGGGGTCTACAATGAGCAGTTCTTC.

The table lists this clone with a count of one. The chain recombines TRBV9 with TRBJ2-1; 14 bases map to TRBD2. This CDR3 contains 14 residues. Germline CDR1 reads SGDLS; CDR2 reads YYNGEE. V shed 2 bases, J shed 9 bases, and the junction held 1 base outside the gene matches. The CDR3 bases are TGTGCCAGCAGCGTTGGACTAGCGGGAGGTGAGCAGTTCTTC. Its protein is CASSVGLAGGEQFF.